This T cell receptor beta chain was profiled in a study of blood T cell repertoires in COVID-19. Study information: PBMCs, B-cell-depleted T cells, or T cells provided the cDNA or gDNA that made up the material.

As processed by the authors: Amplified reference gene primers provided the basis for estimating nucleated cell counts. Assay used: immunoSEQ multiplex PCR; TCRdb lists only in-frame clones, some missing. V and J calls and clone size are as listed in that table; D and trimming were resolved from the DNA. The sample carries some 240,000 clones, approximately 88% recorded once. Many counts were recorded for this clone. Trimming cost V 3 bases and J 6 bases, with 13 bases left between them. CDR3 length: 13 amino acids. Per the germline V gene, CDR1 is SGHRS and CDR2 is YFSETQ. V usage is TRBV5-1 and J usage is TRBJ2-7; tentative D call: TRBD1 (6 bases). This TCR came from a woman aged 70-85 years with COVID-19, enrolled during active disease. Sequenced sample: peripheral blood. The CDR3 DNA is TGCGCCAGCAGCTCTCAGACAGGCGCCGAGCAGTACTTC. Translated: CASSSQTGAEQYF.